This TCR beta chain was sequenced during a study of cytomegalovirus exposure and HLA in healthy donors. Trimming took 1 base from V and 5 from J, leaving 8 bases between them. The CDR3 runs to 13 residues. The germline V gene encodes CDR1 MNHEY and CDR2 SMNVEV (reference sequence). The PCR employed 60 Vbeta primers together with 13 Jbeta primers. Method: immunoSEQ multiplex PCR; TCRdb's copy keeps in-frame clones and lacks some. This table has fewer than 150,000 clones, 75% to 90% appearing once. With regard to this clone: Its target is unknown.

Points from the study as a whole: For TCR beta chains, V- and J-gene trimming was later linked to a missense DCLRE1C variant. Later on, analysis showed that most CMV-associated TCR beta chains appeared to be HLA-restricted. TRBV6-2, TRBV6-3 and other indistinguishable V segments were excluded. Most TCR beta V segments were productive about 87% or about 30% of the time in an earlier analysis.

The source material was PBMCs. The TCR was taken from a female donor in good health and CMV-seronegative. The rearrangement joins TRBV27 to TRBJ1-1; D is uncertain. CDR3 residues: CASSLWRGTEAFF. The CDR3 DNA reads as TGTGCCAGCAGTTTATGGCGCGGAACTGAAGCTTTCTTT.